A selection of T cell receptor beta chains follows, all from one sample in a study of CD8+ T cells in alopecia areata. Data came from immunoSEQ multiplex PCR; TCRdb stores just in-frame clones and leaves some out. The table records roughly 120,000 clones, approximately 59% of them present only once. The sequencing here drew on CD8+ T cells sorted from blood, taken at week 4, from a patient treated with tofacitinib. These receptor sequences come from a human donor with alopecia areata. Both conserved end residues are part of each CDR3. A D gene is named only where the DNA matches it firmly. Clone size, where shown, is once, few, many, or a class for clones that have expanded.

once	TRBV9	NA	TRBJ2-1	CASSPRGATYNEQFF	TGTGCCAGCAGCCCGAGGGGGGCAACCTACAATGAGCAGTTCTTC
NA	TRBV29-1	NA	TRBJ2-7	CSAIGGLGEQYF	TGCAGCGCTATCGGAGGGCTCGGGGAGCAGTACTTC
NA	TRBV23-1	NA	TRBJ1-1	CASSQSYLVNTEAFF	TGCGCCAGCAGTCAATCGTACCTGGTCAACACTGAAGCTTTCTTT
few	TRBV7-9	NA	TRBJ2-7	CASSHLRDGYYEQYF	TGTGCCAGCAGCCACCTCCGGGACGGCTACTACGAGCAGTACTTC
NA	TRBV30	TRBD1	TRBJ1-2	CAWRGTDYGYTF	TGTGCCTGGAGAGGGACAGACTATGGCTACACCTTC
NA	TRBV30	TRBD2	TRBJ2-4	CAWSGLAGGNIQYF	TGTGCCTGGAGTGGACTAGCGGGGGGAAACATTCAGTACTTC
NA	TRBV30	NA	TRBJ2-1	CAWSVGIGVDEQFF	TGTGCCTGGAGTGTGGGAATAGGGGTCGATGAGCAGTTCTTC
NA	TRBV30	NA	TRBJ2-7	CAWSRDLFEQYF	TGTGCCTGGAGTCGGGATCTATTCGAGCAGTACTTC
NA	TRBV11-2	TRBD1	TRBJ1-5	CASSASSGTGYDQPQHF	TGTGCCAGCAGCGCTAGTTCCGGGACAGGGTACGATCAGCCCCAGCATTTT
NA	TRBV4-1	NA	TRBJ1-2	CASSQVSLYGYTF	TGCGCCAGCAGCCAAGTATCTTTATATGGCTACACCTTC
few	TRBV29-1	NA	TRBJ2-7	CSVEDGPSSYEQYF	TGCAGCGTTGAAGACGGCCCCAGCTCCTACGAGCAGTACTTC
NA	TRBV9	TRBD1	TRBJ1-2	CASSMGQPNYGYTF	TGTGCCAGCAGCATGGGACAGCCTAACTATGGCTACACCTTC
NA	TRBV7-2	TRBD2	TRBJ2-3	CASSQGLAGDTQYF	TGTGCCAGCAGCCAGGGACTAGCGGGAGATACGCAGTATTTT
once	TRBV27	TRBD2	TRBJ2-7	CASSFLAGVEQYF	TGTGCCAGCAGTTTCCTAGCGGGGGTTGAGCAGTACTTC
NA	TRBV30	NA	TRBJ2-3	CAWTPPRGRTDTQYF	TGTGCCTGGACCCCCCCCCGGGGACGCACAGATACGCAGTATTTT
NA	TRBV7-9	TRBD1	TRBJ2-7	CASSPPTGKPYEQYF	TGTGCCAGCAGCCCCCCGACAGGGAAGCCCTACGAGCAGTACTTC
NA	TRBV4-2	NA	TRBJ1-2	CASSQEESAEYGYTF	TGTGCCAGCAGCCAAGAGGAGTCGGCGGAGTATGGCTACACCTTC
few	TRBV30	NA	TRBJ1-1	CAGSTPLNTEAFF	TGTGCCGGCTCAACACCCCTGAACACTGAAGCTTTCTTT
NA	TRBV7-6	TRBD2	TRBJ2-3	CASSSAGGTDTQYF	TGTGCCAGCAGCTCAGCGGGGGGCACAGATACGCAGTATTTT
NA	TRBV4-1	NA	TRBJ2-2	CASSEANTGELFF	TGCGCCAGCAGCGAGGCGAACACCGGGGAGCTGTTTTTT
NA	TRBV29-1	NA	TRBJ2-7	CSVEDAQATTYEQYF	TGCAGCGTTGAAGATGCACAAGCCACCACCTACGAGCAGTACTTC
NA	TRBV30	NA	TRBJ1-2	CAWSQSASPNYGYTF	TGTGCCTGGAGTCAGTCGGCGTCCCCTAACTATGGCTACACCTTC
NA	TRBV29-1	TRBD1	TRBJ1-2	CSVDLGTGDHGYTF	TGCAGCGTTGACCTTGGGACAGGGGACCATGGCTACACCTTC
NA	TRBV30	NA	TRBJ2-3	CAWSVSGGTDTQYF	TGTGCCTGGAGTGTGAGTGGGGGGACAGATACGCAGTATTTT
NA	TRBV30	NA	TRBJ2-7	CAWMPGERYEQYF	TGTGCCTGGATGCCAGGGGAGCGTTACGAGCAGTACTTC
NA	TRBV5-4	TRBD1	TRBJ2-7	CASERGTGEGSYEQYF	TGTGCCAGCGAGAGGGGTACAGGGGAAGGATCTTACGAGCAGTACTTC
NA	TRBV29-1	NA	TRBJ2-7	CSALGQFYEQYF	TGCAGCGCCCTAGGACAGTTCTACGAGCAGTACTTC
NA	TRBV7-6	NA	TRBJ2-3	CASSSPPTNTQYF	TGTGCCAGCAGCTCCCCCCCCACGAATACGCAGTATTTT
NA	TRBV30	NA	TRBJ1-2	CAWTKQGANYGYTF	TGTGCCTGGACCAAACAGGGTGCGAACTATGGCTACACCTTC
few	TRBV7-9	NA	TRBJ2-1	CASSLGEHEQFF	TGTGCCAGCAGCTTAGGGGAACATGAGCAGTTCTTC
NA	TRBV15	NA	TRBJ2-3	CATSRNQGHPVYDTQYF	TGTGCCACCAGCAGGAACCAGGGGCACCCTGTCTACGATACGCAGTATTTT
NA	TRBV4-1	TRBD1	TRBJ2-1	CASSQEWGQGGEQFF	TGCGCCAGCAGCCAAGAATGGGGACAGGGGGGTGAGCAGTTCTTC
NA	TRBV7-9	NA	TRBJ1-2	CASSLVGGPAKRSYGYTF	TGTGCCAGCAGCTTAGTAGGGGGGCCAGCCAAGAGGTCCTATGGCTACACCTTC